The 25 T cell receptor beta chains presented below share a single source sample, sequenced in a study of T cell repertoires in cytomegalovirus infection (dated by TCRdb to the late 2010s). Sample treatment or condition, as interpreted from the label and publication: in vitro stimulation with specific CMV peptide epitopes to enrich CMV-specific T cells. These receptors have no identified antigens. Instrument used: Illumina HiSeq 1500. Clones were called with MiXCR by TCRdb after fastp trimmed the public reads at Q25, and only in-frame beta chains were retained. Entries are consolidated by CDR3 protein sequence, retaining the most common genes and DNA. In this sample the table shows hundreds of thousands of distinct CDR3 sequences, approximately 31% of which occur a single time. Around an eighth of the sample lies in the top ten. Sequences were derived from cultured CD8+ T cells from PBMCs, sampled from culture after CMV antigen stimulation. The source is a human donor in good health (CMV status not recorded). Some clones in this sample may be carry-over from other donors' samples.

The CDR3 DNA sequence: TGTGCCAGCAGCTCCCCGGTGGGGTCAGGGACCGAGCAGTACTTC. Translation: CASSSPVGSGTEQYF. The chain combines TRBV28 with TRBJ2-7, with D possibly called TRBD1 or TRBD2 (5 bases each). Trimming removed 6 bases from V and 6 bases from J, with 21 bases in between. CDR1 and CDR2 (germline): MDHEN, SYDVKM. The CDR3 sequence is 15 residues long.

Comment on this clonotype: The junction shows a germline mismatch at one end, possibly a read error. The chain couples TRBV6-5 to TRBJ2-1; 11 nucleotides match TRBD1. Germline CDR1 and CDR2: MNHEY and SVGAGI. The CDR3 contains 14 residues. The CDR3 coding sequence is TGTGTCAGCACGCGGGACAGGGGGAACGATGAGCAGTTCTTC. Protein sequence: CVSTRDRGNDEQFF.

This clonotype has just a few counts. This rearrangement joins TRBV6-5 to TRBJ2-1, with TRBD2 matching 8 bases. CDR3 length: 16 residues. The V segment lost 0 bases and the J segment 7 bases; nucleotides outside the gene matches: 8. Per germline, CDR1 MNHEY and CDR2 SVGAGI. The CDR3 is CASSYSVAGYPNEQFF. The CDR3 nucleotides read TGTGCCAGCAGTTACTCGGTAGCGGGGTATCCGAATGAGCAGTTCTTC.

V gene TRBV24-1 combines with J gene TRBJ2-3; 7 bases agree with TRBD2. Germline-derived CDR1 and CDR2 are KGHDR and SFDVKD. This CDR3 is built from 15 residues. The ends lost 2 bases at V and 0 bases at J; junction bases unmatched: 1. This CDR3 reads CATSDSRGSTDTQYF. In DNA form, the CDR3 reads TGTGCCACCAGTGATTCGCGGGGGAGCACAGATACGCAGTATTTT.

The chain recombines TRBV6-2 or TRBV6-3 with TRBJ2-4; D is unclear. The V end lost 2 bases, the J end lost 1 base, and 12 bases lay between the germline ends. Germline V gene sequence: CDR1 MNHEY, CDR2 SVGEGT. This CDR3 contains 16 residues. CDR3 loop: CASSYLTWAAKNIQYF. Here the CDR3 DNA reads TGTGCCAGCAGTTACCTTACATGGGCGGCCAAAAACATTCAGTACTTC.

The chain recombines TRBV19 with TRBJ2-4; perhaps TRBD2 as D (5 bases). The germline gives CDR1 LNHDA, CDR2 SQIVND (reference sequence). The CDR3 sequence is 15 residues long. V lost 1 base to trimming and J lost 6 bases, with 13 bases between them. The CDR3 bases are TGTGCCAGTAGTATAGGGGAGTTTCCCCCAAACATTCAGTACTTC. Translation: CASSIGEFPPNIQYF.

The rearrangement links TRBV6-6 to TRBJ2-1; possibly TRBD1 or TRBD2 for D (5 bases each). CDR1 and CDR2 from the germline V gene are MNHNY and SVGAGI (reference sequence). V was shortened by 3 bases and J by 8 bases, with 17 bases between the two germline ends. This CDR3 has 15 residues. CDR3 amino acids: CASSYRGREDDEQFF. In DNA, the CDR3 is TGTGCCAGCAGTTATAGGGGTCGGGAAGACGATGAGCAGTTCTTC.

The chain recombines TRBV13 with TRBJ2-1, with 9 positions matching TRBD2. In germline, CDR1 is PRHDT, CDR2 FYEKMQ (reference sequence). J was trimmed by 8 bases and V by 5 bases; bases with no gene match: 7. The CDR3 is 14 amino acids. The DNA for the CDR3 is TGTGCCAGCAGCGTTCCGGGACTAGCCGATGAGCAGTTCTTC. It codes for CASSVPGLADEQFF.

Only a few counts were recorded for this clonotype. The chain links TRBV7-9 to TRBJ1-2; no clear D gene. The V end was cut by 6 bases, the J end by 5 bases, with 13 bases between. This CDR3 region has 13 residues. CDR1 is SEHNR and CDR2 is FQNEAQ in the germline V gene (reference sequence). CDR3 DNA sequence: TGTGCCAGCAGTTCGGACGAAAAATATGGCTACACCTTC. This codes for CASSSDEKYGYTF.

This clonotype has more than one count but fewer than ten. The gene calls are TRBV27 and TRBJ1-1; D is undetermined. CDR1 is MNHEY and CDR2 is SMNVEV in the germline V gene (reference sequence). Trimming pared 4 bases from V and 1 base from J, leaving 10 bases between. This CDR3 has 14 amino acids. Here the CDR3 reads CASSSRRENTEAFF. CDR3 DNA sequence: TGTGCCAGCAGTTCCAGGAGAGAGAACACTGAAGCTTTCTTT.

This clonotype was seen a handful of times. The J gene is TRBJ2-3, the V gene TRBV6-1, with D perhaps matching TRBD1 (6 bases). Trimming left V 3 bases short and J 2 bases short, with 15 bases between. The CDR3 totals 16 residues. Germline-derived CDR1 and CDR2 are MNHNS and SASEGT. In nucleotides, the CDR3 is TGTGCCAGCAGTGACCTACCGGACAGTTACACAGATACGCAGTATTTT. It is translated as CASSDLPDSYTDTQYF.

The gene calls are TRBV14 and TRBJ2-7; D unresolved. This CDR3 has 15 amino acids. V lost 1 base and J lost 3, with 13 bases in between. CDR1 is SGHDN, CDR2 FVKESK, per germline. CDR3 nucleotides: TGTGCCAGCAGCCAAGGTCCAGAGATTCTCTACGAGCAGTACTTC. Translating gives CASSQGPEILYEQYF.

This clonotype was seen repeatedly, ten times or more. The chain is built from TRBV7-9 and TRBJ2-7, with D maybe TRBD1 (6 bases). Trimming stripped 6 bases from V and 0 bases from J, with 12 bases between. This CDR3 spans 14 amino acids. Germline V lookup: CDR1 SEHNR, CDR2 FQNEAQ (reference sequence). The CDR3 DNA is TGTGCCAGCAGTTCCGACAGGAGCTCCTACGAGCAGTACTTC. Translated, it gives CASSSDRSSYEQYF.

This clonotype was seen more than once but under ten times. This chain joins TRBV4-3 and TRBJ1-3; D gene uncertain. There are 15 residues in the CDR3. V lost 0 bases, J lost 0 bases, and 6 bases lay in between. Looked up from germline, CDR1 is LGHNA and CDR2 is YSLEER. The CDR3 coding sequence is TGCGCCAGCAGCCAAGACGCAATCTCTGGAAACACCATATATTTT. Translated: CASSQDAISGNTIYF.

The chain has TRBV2 and TRBJ2-3, with 9 bases lining up with TRBD1. With 1 base clipped from V and 3 bases from J, the junction kept 5 bases outside the gene matches. Germline V gives CDR1 SNHLY, CDR2 FYNNEI. The CDR3 contains 16 residues. The CDR3 DNA is TGTGCCAGCAGTGAAGATTGGGACAGGGATACAGATACGCAGTATTTT. Amino acid sequence: CASSEDWDRDTDTQYF. Drawing the rest from reference TRBV2 and TRBJ2-3, the complete variable domain is EPEVTQTPSHQVTQMGQEVILRCVPISNHLYFYWYRQILGQKVEFLVSFYNNEISEKSEIFDDQFSVERPDGSNFTLKIRSTKLEDSAMYFCASSEDWDRDTDTQYFGPGTRLTVL.

This clonotype was counted a few times. The V gene is TRBV6-1, the J gene TRBJ1-1; possibly TRBD1 for D (6 bases). The CDR3 totals 12 residues. The germline CDR1 and CDR2 sequences are MNHNS and SASEGT. Trimming shortened V by 8 bases and J by 1 base, and 8 bases separated the two germline ends. Written as DNA, the CDR3 is TGTGCCAGCCTCAGGGGGAACACTGAAGCTTTCTTT. It is translated as CASLRGNTEAFF.

The CDR3: CASSRATDSYNEQFF. DNA of the CDR3: TGTGCCAGCAGCCGAGCGACAGACTCCTACAATGAGCAGTTCTTC. The V gene is TRBV13, the J gene TRBJ2-1, with a possible D match to TRBD1 (5 bases). The V end lost 5 bases, the J end lost 0 bases, and 11 bases lay between the germline ends. The germline CDR1 and CDR2 sequences are PRHDT and FYEKMQ (reference sequence). The length of the CDR3 is 15 residues.

The J gene is TRBJ2-1, the V gene TRBV24-1, with D perhaps TRBD2 (5 bases). Germline assignment: CDR1 KGHDR and CDR2 SFDVKD. Deletions cut 0 bases from V and 10 bases from J, with 12 bases between. The CDR3 runs to 14 residues. The CDR3 DNA sequence: TGTGCCACCAGTGATTTGCTAGAGGGCAGCGAGCAGTTCTTC. Residues: CATSDLLEGSEQFF.

This chain joins TRBV19 and TRBJ1-2; 7 positions agree with TRBD1. V was pared by 9 bases and J by 3 bases, with 16 bases of the junction left unmatched. The CDR3 sequence is 16 residues long. In germline, CDR1 is LNHDA, CDR2 SQIVND (reference sequence). The CDR3 DNA is TGTGCCAGCGACTCCTTCGGCGGGACAGTGGACTATGGCTACACCTTC. It encodes CASDSFGGTVDYGYTF. Drawing the rest from reference TRBV19 and TRBJ1-2, the complete variable domain is DGGITQSPKYLFRKEGQNVTLSCEQNLNHDAMYWYRQDPGQGLRLIYYSQIVNDFQKGDIAEGYSVSREKKESFPLTVTSAQKNPTAFYLCASDSFGGTVDYGYTFGSGTRLTVV.

Comment on this clonotype: At one boundary the junction diverges from the germline segment, which might be a read error. The chain employs TRBV27 and TRBJ2-2; 8 bases map to TRBD2. The V gene's germline CDR1 is MNHEY and CDR2 SMNVEV (reference sequence). The CDR3 contains 16 residues. The CDR3 sequence: CASSWASGLNTGELFF. CDR3 in DNA: TGTGCCAGCAGTTGGGCTAGCGGGCTAAACACCGGGGAGCTATTTTTT.

The table lists this clonotype with a count of one. V is TRBV9 and J is TRBJ2-1, with 15 bases matching TRBD2. There are 18 residues in the CDR3. V lost 4 bases to trimming and J lost 4 bases; unmatched junction nucleotides: 9. The V gene's germline CDR1 is SGDLS and CDR2 YYNGEE. Here the CDR3 DNA reads TGTGCCAGCAGCCCTAGCCCCGGGACTAGCGGGGGGTACAATGAGCAGTTCTTC. It encodes CASSPSPGTSGGYNEQFF.

Regarding this clonotype: A junction boundary mismatches the germline segment, possibly from a read error. J is TRBJ1-3 and V is TRBV5-1, with 11 bases lining up with TRBD1. The germline CDR1 and CDR2 sequences are SGHRS and YFSETQ. The CDR3 sequence is 19 residues long. The CDR3: CASSMEPDRGHHSENTIYF. The CDR3 DNA sequence: TGCGCCAGCAGCATGGAACCGGACAGGGGGCATCACTCTGAAAACACCATATATTTT.

This clonotype was counted a few times. This chain uses TRBV6-5 with TRBJ2-7; D tentatively fits TRBD1 or TRBD2 (6 bases each). Germline values: CDR1 MNHEY, CDR2 SVGAGI. This CDR3 has 13 residues. Trimming cost V 8 bases and J 1 base, with 12 bases left between them. The CDR3 sequence: CASGKGGSYEQYV. The DNA of the CDR3 is TGTGCCAGCGGTAAAGGGGGGTCCTACGAGCAGTACGTC.

In its sample, this clonotype was seen a few times. This chain uses TRBV28 with TRBJ1-2, with TRBD1 identical over 9 bases. The CDR3 totals 17 residues. CDR1 is MDHEN, CDR2 SYDVKM, per germline. Trimming took 8 bases from V and 1 from J; bases not matched to a gene: 14. The CDR3 bases are TGTGCCAGCTGCTCACACCCAACAGGGGGCAGTAACTATGGCTACACCTTC. It encodes CASCSHPTGGSNYGYTF.

This clonotype was counted only a few times. This sequence joins TRBV7-9 and TRBJ1-1; D unclear. V was cut by 7 bases and J by 4 bases, with 10 bases left in between. Germline V gene data show CDR1 as SEHNR and CDR2 as FQNEAQ (reference sequence). This CDR3 has 12 amino acids. As DNA, the CDR3 is TGTGCCAGCACCCTACGCCCCACTGAAGCTTTCTTT. Protein sequence: CASTLRPTEAFF.